Presented here are 25 T cell receptor beta chains from one specimen sequenced in a study of T cells in Graves' hyperthyroidism and ophthalmopathy. RNA transcripts gave rise to amplified TCR beta CDR3 regions. The study used the HTBI primer set for a first-round RT-PCR of the TCR CDR3. TCRdb reprocessed the multiplex PCR reads with MiXCR, giving one entry per CDR3 protein. The repertoire holds roughly 180,000 distinct CDR3 sequences, with less than 10% as singletons. Sequenced input: blood. These receptors were taken from a woman aged 18-29 years with Graves' hyperthyroidism that later progressed to Graves' ophthalmopathy.

This clonotype was picked up many times. This sequence joins TRBV27 and TRBJ2-1; TRBD2 matches at 10 bases. This CDR3 has 16 residues. J gave up 3 bases and V 5 bases, and 7 bases lay outside the gene matches. Germline V gene lookup returns CDR1 MNHEY and CDR2 SMNVEV (reference sequence). CDR3: CASSPGLADNYNEQFF. In nucleotides, the CDR3 is TGTGCCAGCAGTCCCGGACTAGCGGACAACTACAATGAGCAGTTCTTC.

This clonotype was found many times. The genes are TRBV24-1 and TRBJ2-1; a weak D match, TRBD2 (5 bases). The CDR3 covers 19 residues. Germline CDR1 reads KGHDR; CDR2 reads SFDVKD. The V gene lost 4 bases and the J gene lost 7 bases, with 28 bases spanning the gap. DNA for the CDR3: TGTGCCACCAGTGACCCCCTAAAGTCGGGCATGAGGGCCGGGAATGAGCAGTTCTTC. Amino acids: CATSDPLKSGMRAGNEQFF.

At least ten counts were recorded for this clonotype. A much bigger clone sits one base away, suggesting this may be a read error. The chain uses TRBV28 and TRBJ1-1; maybe TRBD1 (5 bases). This CDR3 is built from 13 residues. Germline V gene data show CDR1 as MDHEN and CDR2 as SYDVKM. The CDR3 region has the DNA TGTGCCAGCAGTTTAAACAGGAACGCTGAAGCTTTCTTT. It specifies CASSLNRNAEAFF.

This clonotype came up many times. V and J are TRBV28 and TRBJ1-2, with 9 nucleotides matching TRBD1. CDR1 MDHEN and CDR2 SYDVKM come from the germline V gene. This CDR3 spans 13 amino acids. Unmatched junction bases numbered 9, after V lost 8 bases and J lost 8 bases. CDR3 in amino acids: CASLGQGPGGYTF. In DNA form, the CDR3 reads TGTGCCAGCCTGGGACAGGGACCTGGAGGCTACACCTTC.

The gene calls are TRBV19 and TRBJ1-1; weak D call: TRBD1 (6 bases). CDR1 and CDR2 from the germline V gene are LNHDA and SQIVND (reference sequence). The CDR3 is 15 amino acids. Trimming took off 3 bases at V and 5 bases at J, with 16 bases between the two ends. The CDR3 region is CASSIQSGRGTEAFF. Written as DNA, the CDR3 is TGTGCCAGTAGTATCCAGTCAGGTAGGGGGACTGAAGCTTTCTTT.

This clonotype has a count of ten or more. This rearrangement joins TRBV29-1 to TRBJ2-1, with 11 bases that match TRBD2. This CDR3 region has 16 residues. Germline V gives CDR1 SQVTM, CDR2 ANQGSEA. V was pared by 1 base and J by 4 bases, with 6 bases of the junction left unmatched. The CDR3 sequence: CSVEVTSGEWYNEQFF. DNA for the CDR3: TGCAGCGTTGAAGTGACTAGCGGGGAATGGTACAATGAGCAGTTCTTC.

This clonotype was detected ten times or more. The chain recombines TRBV20-1 with TRBJ2-3, with D perhaps TRBD2 (6 bases). The CDR3 is made up of 13 amino acids. Germline CDR1 and CDR2: DFQATT and SNEGSKA (reference sequence). V lost 1 base to trimming and J lost 5 bases, with 10 bases between them. Here the CDR3 reads CSARGGVRDTQYF. The CDR3 coding sequence is TGCAGTGCTAGAGGGGGGGTTCGAGATACGCAGTATTTT.

In this sample, this clonotype turned up many times. V and J are TRBV28 and TRBJ1-2; D uncertain. Trimming removed 9 bases from V and 4 bases from J, with 18 bases in between. Germline-derived CDR1 and CDR2 are MDHEN and SYDVKM. The CDR3 has 14 residues. CDR3 in DNA: TGTGCCAGTTCCCCGCTCGGGGATGTCTATGGCTACACCTTC. This encodes CASSPLGDVYGYTF.

V and J are TRBV7-9 and TRBJ2-7; perhaps D is TRBD1 or TRBD2 (6 bases each). The CDR3 sequence is 18 residues long. V dropped 5 bases and J dropped 8 bases, with 31 bases sitting between them. Germline loops: CDR1 SEHNR, CDR2 FQNEAQ (reference sequence). This CDR3 is CASSPPVTGGGWGWKQYF. CDR3 coding DNA: TGTGCCAGCAGCCCCCCCGTGACAGGTGGGGGGTGGGGGTGGAAGCAGTACTTC.

This clonotype was recorded at least ten times. The gene calls are TRBV11-2 and TRBJ2-3; D unresolved. This CDR3 is 14 amino acids long. Germline values: CDR1 SGHAT, CDR2 FQNNGV. Trimming took off 1 base at V and 2 bases at J, with 7 bases between the two ends. CDR3 bases: TGTGCCAGCAGCTTAGTAGGAGACACAGATACGCAGTATTTT. Translation gives CASSLVGDTDTQYF. Drawing the rest from reference TRBV11-2 and TRBJ2-3, the complete variable domain is EAGVAQSPRYKIIEKRQSVAFWCNPISGHATLYWYQQILGQGPKLLIQFQNNGVVDDSQLPKDRFSAERLKGVDSTLKIQPAKLEDSAVYLCASSLVGDTDTQYFGPGTRLTVL.

This clonotype was detected ten times or more. The J gene is TRBJ2-2, the V gene TRBV6-2 or TRBV6-3, with D unresolved. The CDR3 runs 12 residues. Per germline, CDR1 MNHEY and CDR2 SVGEGT. The V gene lost 2 bases and the J gene lost 8 bases, with 6 bases spanning the gap. DNA of the CDR3: TGTGCCAGCAGTTACAGGGCTGGGGAGCTGTTTTTT. Its translation is CASSYRAGELFF.

This clonotype was seen many times. V and J are TRBV7-9 and TRBJ2-7; TRBD2 agrees at 9 bases. CDR3 length: 14 residues. In germline, CDR1 is SEHNR, CDR2 FQNEAQ (reference sequence). J lost 5 bases, V lost 5 bases, and 7 bases had no gene match. The CDR3 bases are TGTGCCAGCAGCCCAATAGCGGGAGTGGACGAGCAGTACTTC. Translation: CASSPIAGVDEQYF.

This clonotype was counted ten times or more. The CDR3 nucleotides read TGTGCCAGCAGCCCCCAAAGTTTTATAAGCTACACCTTC. Encoded protein: CASSPQSFISYTF. The J gene is TRBJ1-2, the V gene TRBV3-1; D is undetermined. Germline CDR1 is LGHDT and CDR2 is YNNKEL (reference sequence). V lost 4 bases and J 9 bases, leaving 15 bases between the germline ends. The CDR3 runs to 13 residues. Together with reference TRBV3-1 and TRBJ1-2, the CDR3 gives the full variable domain: DTAVSQTPKYLVTQMGNDKSIKCEQNLGHDTMYWYKQDSKKFLKIMFSYNNKELIINETVPNRFSPKSPDKAHLNLHINSLELGDSAVYFCASSPQSFISYTFGSGTRLTVV.

This clonotype was detected many times. V gene TRBV20-1 combines with J gene TRBJ1-2; 9 bases are shared with TRBD1. CDR3 length: 15 residues. The germline V gene encodes CDR1 DFQATT and CDR2 SNEGSKA (reference sequence). V gave up 2 bases and J gave up 6 bases; unmatched junction bases: 10. The CDR3 nucleotides are TGCAGTGCTAGATACACCGGGACAGGGAGAGATGGCTACACCTTC. Its protein product is CSARYTGTGRDGYTF.

Comments on this clonotype: A much larger clone is a single base away; this may be a read error. CDR3 bases: TGTGCCAGCAGTCGGGATTGGACAGGGTCAAGGTCACCCCTCCACTTT. Residues: CASSRDWTGSRSPLHF. J is TRBJ1-6 and V is TRBV12-3 or TRBV12-4; 8 bases match TRBD1. This CDR3 contains 16 residues. Trimming removed 5 bases from V and 10 bases from J; junction bases left unmatched: 13.

The V and J genes are TRBV9 and TRBJ2-1; 12 nucleotides agree with TRBD2. The CDR3 loop spans 15 amino acids. Trimming removed 4 bases from V and 10 bases from J; junction bases left unmatched: 9. Germline CDR1 reads SGDLS; CDR2 reads YYNGEE. The CDR3 DNA sequence: TGTGCCAGCAGCCCCTCTAGCGGGAGGGTATACGAGCAGTTCTTC. The encoded protein is CASSPSSGRVYEQFF.

The table lists this clonotype with a few counts. This chain connects TRBV12-3 or TRBV12-4 to TRBJ2-3; 11 bases map to TRBD2. V trimming: 3 bases; J trimming: 0 bases; junction bases outside the gene matches: 2. This CDR3 is 16 amino acids long. CDR3 nucleotides: TGTGCCAGCAGTTTTACTAGCGGGGGCAGCACAGATACGCAGTATTTT. As protein: CASSFTSGGSTDTQYF.

This clonotype was picked up many times. The chain uses TRBV28 and TRBJ1-4, with 10 bases fitting TRBD1. Germline CDR1 is MDHEN and CDR2 is SYDVKM. Trimming removed 5 bases from V and 8 bases from J; junction bases left unmatched: 8. This CDR3 is 15 amino acids long. The CDR3 reads CASSGGDRGREKLFF. CDR3 nucleotides: TGTGCCAGCAGTGGAGGGGACAGGGGAAGGGAAAAACTGTTTTTT.

This clonotype was found many times. The J gene is TRBJ2-1, the V gene TRBV12-3 or TRBV12-4, with D tentatively TRBD2 (5 bases). Trimming cost V 2 bases and J 0 bases, with 8 bases left between them. The CDR3 extends over 15 amino acids. CDR3 bases: TGTGCCAGCAGTTTAATTGGGAGCTCCTACAATGAGCAGTTCTTC. Its translation is CASSLIGSSYNEQFF.

This clonotype was found many times. V and J are TRBV7-9 and TRBJ2-3; D unresolved. Germline V CDR1 and CDR2: SEHNR, FQNEAQ (reference sequence). The CDR3 has 15 amino acids. Trimming stripped 3 bases from V and 1 base from J, with 11 bases between. The CDR3 region has the DNA TGTGCCAGCAGCTTGAATTGGTGGGGCACAGATACGCAGTATTTT. Translating it yields CASSLNWWGTDTQYF.

This clonotype has just a few counts. V is TRBV3-1 and J is TRBJ1-4, with 7 nucleotides matching TRBD1. V lost 4 bases, J lost 5 bases, and 10 bases stayed unmatched. The CDR3 totals 16 residues. The germline gives CDR1 LGHDT, CDR2 YNNKEL (reference sequence). The CDR3 sequence: CASSPNSGQVNEKLFF. In DNA form, the CDR3 reads TGTGCCAGCAGCCCAAACTCAGGACAGGTGAATGAAAAACTGTTTTTT.

This clonotype came up many times. V and J are TRBV19 and TRBJ2-3, with TRBD2 matching over 12 bases. Trimming cost V 4 bases and J 5 bases; bases outside gene matches: 10. Germline V gene data show CDR1 as LNHDA and CDR2 as SQIVND (reference sequence). The CDR3 spans 17 residues. CDR3 sequence: CASSTPQTSGSLDTQYF. In DNA, the CDR3 is TGTGCCAGTAGTACACCGCAGACTAGCGGGAGTTTAGATACGCAGTATTTT.

This clonotype came up many times. The rearrangement joins TRBV15 to TRBJ1-1; D not resolved. The germline V gene encodes CDR1 LNHNV and CDR2 YYDKDF (reference sequence). Trimming took 0 bases from V and 6 from J, leaving 2 bases between them. The CDR3 sequence is 11 residues long. In nucleotides, the CDR3 is TGTGCCACCAGCAGAGACTCTGAAGCTTTCTTT. This codes for CATSRDSEAFF.

In its sample, this clonotype was seen many times. This chain joins TRBV12-3 or TRBV12-4 and TRBJ1-2; unclear D gene. The CDR3 length is 12 residues. Trimming removed 7 bases at V and 5 bases at J, with 11 bases between. CDR3 region: CASTDRQYGYTF. DNA of the CDR3: TGTGCCAGCACCGATCGTCAATATGGCTACACCTTC.

This clonotype was counted ten times or more. The rearrangement links TRBV18 to TRBJ2-5; 7 nucleotides align to TRBD2. Germline CDR1 and CDR2: KGHSH and LQKENI. CDR3 length: 16 amino acids. J lost 2 bases, V lost 3 bases, and 9 bases had no gene match. CDR3 loop: CASSPLGGSGQETQYF. The CDR3, as DNA: TGTGCCAGCTCACCTTTGGGAGGGTCAGGTCAAGAGACCCAGTACTTC.